These 32 T cell receptor beta chains came from one sample sequenced in a study of blood T cell repertoires in COVID-19. Data came from immunoSEQ multiplex PCR; TCRdb stores just in-frame clones and leaves some out. The sample lists more than 150,000 clones, roughly nine tenths occurring once. The source material was peripheral blood. Receptor source: an older man with active or convalescent COVID-19.

The CDR3 is CASSLARATNEKLFF. The DNA for the CDR3 is TGTGCCAGCAGCTTAGCCAGGGCAACTAATGAAAAACTGTTTTTT. V gene TRBV7-9 combines with J gene TRBJ1-4; TRBD1 might be the D (5 bases). This CDR3 has 15 amino acids. V shed 0 bases and J shed 0 bases, with 5 bases lying between them. Per germline, CDR1 SEHNR and CDR2 FQNEAQ (reference sequence).

The V and J genes are TRBV28 and TRBJ1-4; D may be TRBD1 (5 bases). Germline V gene lookup returns CDR1 MDHEN and CDR2 SYDVKM. The CDR3 has 15 amino acids. Trimming took off 9 bases at V and 0 bases at J, with 14 bases between the two ends. The CDR3 region is CASSVSGTTNEKLFF. The CDR3 DNA sequence: TGTGCCAGTAGTGTATCAGGGACAACTAATGAAAAACTGTTTTTT. Based on the CDR3 plus reference TRBV28 and TRBJ1-4, the full variable domain is DVKVTQSSRYLVKRTGEKVFLECVQDMDHENMFWYRQDPGLGLRLIYFSYDVKMKEKGDIPEGYSVSREKKERFSLILESASTNQTSMYLCASSVSGTTNEKLFFGSGTQLSVL.

The chain is built from TRBV11-2 and TRBJ2-7, with D unresolved. Trimming removed 5 bases at V and 4 bases at J, with 9 bases between. The CDR3 consists of 12 residues. Germline V lookup: CDR1 SGHAT, CDR2 FQNNGV. The CDR3 region has the DNA TGTGCCAGCAGCCCCCGGAGTTACGAGCAGTACTTC. Protein product: CASSPRSYEQYF.

The CDR3 coding sequence is TGTGCCAGCAGCAGGACAGGGGGGCCCGGGGAGCTGTTTTTT. Protein product: CASSRTGGPGELFF. The V and J genes are TRBV6-2 or TRBV6-3 and TRBJ2-2, with TRBD1 matching over 10 bases. There are 14 residues in the CDR3. Unmatched junction bases numbered 4, after V lost 6 bases and J lost 6 bases. CDR1 is MNHEY and CDR2 is SVGEGT in the germline V gene.

The CDR3 region has the DNA TGTGCCAGCAGCTTAGGCCAGAACCAAGAGACCCAGTACTTC. Amino acid sequence: CASSLGQNQETQYF. The rearrangement uses TRBV7-9 and TRBJ2-5; D is undetermined. CDR1 SEHNR and CDR2 FQNEAQ come from the germline V gene (reference sequence). This CDR3 spans 14 amino acids. V lost 1 base, J lost 0 bases, and 6 bases lay in between.

This chain uses TRBV7-9 with TRBJ1-1; D perhaps matches TRBD1 (6 bases). The CDR3 loop spans 15 amino acids. The V end lost 2 bases, the J end lost 3 bases, and 13 bases lay between the germline ends. Germline V gene lookup returns CDR1 SEHNR and CDR2 FQNEAQ (reference sequence). CDR3: CASSLIPGADTEAFF. CDR3 nucleotides: TGTGCCAGCAGCTTAATTCCAGGGGCCGACACTGAAGCTTTCTTT.

This clone was detected only a few times. The V and J genes are TRBV9 and TRBJ1-2, with 8 bases identical to TRBD1. Trimming took 0 bases from V and 8 from J; bases not matched to a gene: 12. This CDR3 region has 16 residues. Germline V gene lookup returns CDR1 SGDLS and CDR2 YYNGEE. The CDR3 DNA reads TGTGCCAGCAGCGTAGAAGGTGACAGGGGAATCGGGGGCTACACCTTC. The encoded protein is CASSVEGDRGIGGYTF.

This clone was seen a few times. This chain uses TRBV7-8 with TRBJ2-1, with a weak D call TRBD1 (5 bases). The ends were cut back, 3 bases at V and 0 bases at J, with 6 bases in the middle. The germline V gene encodes CDR1 SGHVS and CDR2 FQNEAQ. The CDR3 extends over 14 amino acids. In DNA form, the CDR3 reads TGTGCCAGCAGCTTTGACAGCTCCTACAATGAGCAGTTCTTC. This encodes CASSFDSSYNEQFF.

This chain uses TRBV27 with TRBJ2-1; 7 bases align to TRBD1. Losses at the gene ends were 3 bases for V and 7 bases for J; bases not matched to a gene: 15. The V gene's germline CDR1 is MNHEY and CDR2 SMNVEV (reference sequence). This CDR3 comprises 17 residues. The CDR3 reads CASSFSGTAWFLNEQFF. The CDR3 DNA reads TGTGCCAGCAGTTTCTCCGGGACAGCGTGGTTTTTGAATGAGCAGTTCTTC.

The gene calls are TRBV10-2 and TRBJ2-7; D possibly corresponds to TRBD2 (7 bases). The CDR3 is 15 amino acids. Per germline, CDR1 WSHSY and CDR2 SAAADI. V was trimmed by 2 bases and J by 3 bases, leaving 14 bases between them. Written as DNA, the CDR3 is TGCGCCAGCAGTGAGGGGCGGGGGCAGAACTACGAGCAGTACTTC. It codes for CASSEGRGQNYEQYF.

CDR3 loop: CASSEIQGSIQYF. Here the CDR3 DNA reads TGCGCCAGCAGTGAGATACAGGGTAGCATTCAGTACTTC. J is TRBJ2-4 and V is TRBV10-1, with a weak D call TRBD1 (6 bases). CDR1 and CDR2 (germline): WNHNN, SYGVQD (reference sequence). Trimming removed 2 bases at V and 9 bases at J, with 11 bases between. This CDR3 is 13 amino acids long.

This rearrangement joins TRBV2 to TRBJ2-3; D might be TRBD2 (6 bases). Germline V lookup: CDR1 SNHLY, CDR2 FYNNEI. There are 14 residues in the CDR3. V lost 8 bases to trimming and J lost 1 base, with 13 bases between them. CDR3 region: CASPRPSGTDTQYF. CDR3 nucleotide sequence: TGTGCCAGCCCGAGGCCTAGCGGCACAGATACGCAGTATTTT.

The chain couples TRBV28 to TRBJ2-4; D gene ambiguous. The germline CDR1 and CDR2 sequences are MDHEN and SYDVKM. The CDR3 runs 12 residues. With 3 bases removed from V and 6 bases from J, the gap between germline ends came to 6 bases. CDR3 in DNA: TGTGCCAGCAGTTTGCCGGGAAACATTCAGTACTTC. Translation: CASSLPGNIQYF.

The chain employs TRBV7-9 and TRBJ1-3; 11 bases agree with TRBD1. Germline V lookup: CDR1 SEHNR, CDR2 FQNEAQ (reference sequence). V was pared by 3 bases and J by 0 bases, with 4 bases of the junction left unmatched. The CDR3 is 17 residues long. The CDR3 region has the DNA TGTGCCAGCAGCTTGGGGGACAGGGGGTACTCTGGAAACACCATATATTTT. It codes for CASSLGDRGYSGNTIYF.

V gene TRBV6-5 combines with J gene TRBJ1-5; 9 bases line up with TRBD1. The V and J ends lost 8 bases and 11 bases, in that order; junction bases with no gene match: 7. The V gene's germline CDR1 is MNHEY and CDR2 SVGAGI. This CDR3 has 12 amino acids. CDR3 sequence reads: CASSTGGLAQHF. CDR3 in DNA: TGTGCCAGCTCGACAGGGGGGCTAGCCCAGCATTTT.

The chain recombines TRBV7-2 with TRBJ2-1, with 10 bases matching TRBD2. The V segment lost 5 bases and the J segment 1 base; nucleotides outside the gene matches: 2. Germline-derived CDR1 and CDR2 are SGHTA and FQGNSA. The CDR3 has 15 residues. DNA for the CDR3: TGTGCCAGCAGCCCTAGCGGGGGTTCCTACAATGAGCAGTTCTTC. Residues: CASSPSGGSYNEQFF.

The CDR3 nucleotides are TGTGCCAGCAGCAGCACGGGCAGGGCTAATGCTGAAGCTTTCTTT. Translating gives CASSSTGRANAEAFF. This chain uses TRBV7-8 with TRBJ1-1; D is perhaps TRBD1 (5 bases). This CDR3 is 15 amino acids long. Trimming shortened V by 5 bases and J by 6 bases, and 19 bases separated the two germline ends. The germline V gene has CDR1 SGHVS and CDR2 FQNEAQ. Supplemented by reference TRBV7-8 and TRBJ1-1, the full variable domain reads GAGVSQSPRYKVAKRGQDVALRCDPISGHVSLFWYQQALGQGPEFLTYFQNEAQLDKSGLPSDRFFAERPEGSVSTLKIQRTQQEDSAVYLCASSSTGRANAEAFFGQGTRLTVV.

The chain links TRBV21-1 to TRBJ2-2; the table's D call, TRBD1, has no DNA check behind it. TRBV21-1 is assigned pseudogene status. CDR3 length: 17 amino acids. The CDR3 reads CASRRLPGQLNTGELFF. The CDR3 DNA reads as TGTGCCAGTAGGCGGTTACCGGGACAGTTAAACACCGGGGAGCTGTTTTTT.

This clone has only one observation. The rearrangement uses TRBV7-2 and TRBJ2-2; D possibly corresponds to TRBD2 (7 bases). Trimming stripped 2 bases from V and 4 bases from J, with 14 bases between. Germline CDR1 reads SGHTA; CDR2 reads FQGNSA. The CDR3 contains 16 residues. The CDR3 DNA sequence: TGTGCCAGCAGCTTACGTGGGGGGGCATCCACCGGGGAGCTGTTTTTT. This sequence encodes CASSLRGGASTGELFF.

The chain has TRBV7-2 and TRBJ2-5; D gene ambiguous. Trimming left V 3 bases short and J 3 bases short, with 5 bases between. This CDR3 has 12 amino acids. Germline CDR1 is SGHTA and CDR2 is FQGNSA. CDR3 sequence reads: CASSLRKETQYF. CDR3 DNA: TGTGCCAGCAGCTTGAGAAAAGAGACCCAGTACTTC.

The chain carries TRBV7-2 and TRBJ2-7; D gene ambiguous. Germline values: CDR1 SGHTA, CDR2 FQGNSA. V was shortened by 5 bases and J by 6 bases, with 17 bases between the two germline ends. This CDR3 has 14 residues. The CDR3 protein is CASSQPFGRSEQYF. The CDR3 DNA sequence: TGTGCCAGCAGCCAGCCCTTCGGTAGGAGCGAGCAGTACTTC.

This chain connects TRBV27 to TRBJ1-3; maybe TRBD1 (5 bases). Germline values: CDR1 MNHEY, CDR2 SMNVEV (reference sequence). The V gene lost 2 bases and the J gene lost 2 bases, with 10 bases spanning the gap. This CDR3 contains 15 residues. DNA of the CDR3: TGTGCCAGCAGTTTAGAAGGGGCGCCTGGAAACACCATATATTTT. Translation: CASSLEGAPGNTIYF.

V is TRBV28 and J is TRBJ1-1, with TRBD1 matching 7 bases. This CDR3 region has 16 residues. Trimming removed 7 bases from V and 4 bases from J; junction bases left unmatched: 15. In germline, CDR1 is MDHEN, CDR2 SYDVKM. The CDR3 DNA is TGTGCCAGCACCACTCAGGGGGTCCAGGGGGGCACTGAAGCTTTCTTT. As protein: CASTTQGVQGGTEAFF.

The chain recombines TRBV6-2 or TRBV6-3 with TRBJ2-1; 8 bases align to TRBD2. The V gene end was trimmed by 4 bases and the J gene end by 7 bases; junction bases not matched to a gene: 6. The CDR3 runs 14 residues. Looked up from germline, CDR1 is MNHEY and CDR2 is SVGEGT. The CDR3 nucleotides read TGTGCCAGCAGTTTAGCGGGACTCGCAAATGAGCAGTTCTTC. It specifies CASSLAGLANEQFF.

This clone occurred once. This sequence joins TRBV28 and TRBJ2-7; 8 positions agree with TRBD1. The CDR3 runs 19 residues. In germline, CDR1 is MDHEN, CDR2 SYDVKM. Germline trimming cut 2 bases from V and 0 bases from J; bases unmatched to any gene: 15. The DNA for the CDR3 is TGTGCCAGCAGTTTAAAGACAGGGGTCGAACCTCTATACTCCTACGAGCAGTACTTC. Translating it yields CASSLKTGVEPLYSYEQYF.

The V call is TRBV28, the J call TRBJ2-5; possibly TRBD1 for D (6 bases). The CDR3 runs to 14 residues. The V gene's germline CDR1 is MDHEN and CDR2 SYDVKM. V was trimmed by 6 bases and J by 5 bases, leaving 16 bases between them. The CDR3 DNA is TGTGCCAGCAGAACATTGGGGGCTGCGGAGACCCAGTACTTC. Protein: CASRTLGAAETQYF.

This sequence joins TRBV10-3 and TRBJ2-2; TRBD2 matches 8 bases. Germline values: CDR1 ENHRY, CDR2 SYGVKD. The CDR3 consists of 16 residues. The ends lost 7 bases at V and 0 bases at J; junction bases unmatched: 7. CDR3 nucleotides: TGTGCCATCACCACTCTCGGGGGGGCGAACACCGGGGAGCTGTTTTTT. It codes for CAITTLGGANTGELFF.

The gene calls are TRBV5-4 and TRBJ2-2; 7 nucleotides align to TRBD2. The CDR3 runs to 15 residues. With 3 bases clipped from V and 0 bases from J, the junction kept 2 bases outside the gene matches. Germline values: CDR1 SGHNT, CDR2 YYREEE (reference sequence). The CDR3 DNA reads TGTGCCAGCAGCTCAGCGGGACCGAACACCGGGGAGCTGTTTTTT. Amino acid sequence: CASSSAGPNTGELFF.

V and J are TRBV6-2 or TRBV6-3 and TRBJ1-5, with D maybe TRBD1 (6 bases). The CDR3 has 13 residues. V lost 4 bases, J lost 7 bases, and 11 bases lay in between. In germline, CDR1 is MNHEY, CDR2 SVGEGT. The CDR3 DNA reads as TGTGCCAGCAGTTTCACAGGGTTCCAGCCCCAGCATTTT. Translation gives CASSFTGFQPQHF.

This clone was detected only a few times. V gene TRBV20-1 combines with J gene TRBJ2-1; D is ambiguous. Trimming pared 3 bases from V and 8 bases from J, leaving 8 bases between. CDR3 length: 11 amino acids. CDR1 is DFQATT and CDR2 is SNEGSKA in the germline V gene (reference sequence). The CDR3 coding sequence is TGCAGTGCTAGCATCAACTATGAGCAGTTCTTC. This encodes CSASINYEQFF.

The V and J genes are TRBV7-9 and TRBJ1-2; weak D call: TRBD1 (5 bases). Trimming left V 2 bases short and J 5 bases short, with 15 bases between. CDR3 size: 15 residues. The germline V gene has CDR1 SEHNR and CDR2 FQNEAQ (reference sequence). The CDR3 reads CASSLSSGVLYGYTF. In DNA, the CDR3 is TGTGCCAGCAGCTTATCATCGGGGGTCTTGTATGGCTACACCTTC.

The chain is built from TRBV28 and TRBJ1-4; a weak D match, TRBD1 (5 bases). Germline CDR1 and CDR2: MDHEN and SYDVKM. The CDR3 contains 15 residues. The V end was cut by 5 bases, the J end by 3 bases, with 13 bases between. CDR3 protein: CASSPGGAPNEKLFF. CDR3 bases: TGTGCCAGCAGTCCGGGTGGGGCTCCTAATGAAAAACTGTTTTTT.